The 20 T cell receptor beta chains given below trace back to one sample, sequenced in a study of Ad26.COV2.S vaccination and SARS-CoV-2 variants. The repertoire was sequenced with immunoSEQ multiplex PCR; TCRdb's copy has only in-frame clones and lacks some. Of about 350,000 clones listed, around 92% are singletons. The sample was peripheral blood, taken after recovery from COVID-19. These receptors were obtained from a human donor who had recovered from COVID-19.

This clone came up once. The chain couples TRBV18 to TRBJ2-5; D not certain. The CDR3 runs to 12 residues. Germline lookup yields CDR1 KGHSH and CDR2 LQKENI. Trimming took 6 bases from V and 0 from J, leaving 5 bases between them. CDR3 protein: CASSSYQETQYF. CDR3 sequence (DNA): TGTGCCAGCTCCTCGTACCAAGAGACCCAGTACTTC. The whole variable domain, filled in from reference TRBV18 and TRBJ2-5, reads NAGVMQNPRHLVRRRGQEARLRCSPMKGHSHVYWYRQLPEEGLKFMVYLQKENIIDESGMPKERFSAEFPKEGPSILRIQQVVRGDSAAYFCASSSYQETQYFGPGTRLLVL.

The V and J genes are TRBV11-1 and TRBJ1-1, with 7 nucleotides matching TRBD1. With V trimmed by 1 base and J by 4 bases, 6 bases remained unmatched. This CDR3 is 15 amino acids long. Germline V gene sequence: CDR1 SGHAT, CDR2 FQDESV (reference sequence). CDR3 region: CASSLDRGLVTEAFF. CDR3 sequence (DNA): TGTGCCAGCAGCTTAGACAGGGGTCTCGTCACTGAAGCTTTCTTT.

The rearrangement uses TRBV9 and TRBJ2-1; 8 nucleotides agree with TRBD1. V shed 0 bases, J shed 5 bases, and the junction held 7 bases outside the gene matches. Germline lookup yields CDR1 SGDLS and CDR2 YYNGEE. The length of the CDR3 is 16 residues. The CDR3 DNA reads as TGTGCCAGCAGCGTAGGCCCCGCCAGGGGGCACAATGAGCAGTTCTTC. Its translation is CASSVGPARGHNEQFF.

Only a few counts were recorded for this clone. The chain uses TRBV18 and TRBJ1-1; D is uncertain. From germline, CDR1 is KGHSH and CDR2 LQKENI. There are 16 residues in the CDR3. Trimming removed 0 bases at V and 0 bases at J, with 11 bases between. As DNA, the CDR3 is TGTGCCAGCTCACCACCCTCGACAACCATGAACACTGAAGCTTTCTTT. Translation gives CASSPPSTTMNTEAFF. The entire variable domain, with the rest obtained from reference TRBV18 and TRBJ1-1, is as follows: NAGVMQNPRHLVRRRGQEARLRCSPMKGHSHVYWYRQLPEEGLKFMVYLQKENIIDESGMPKERFSAEFPKEGPSILRIQQVVRGDSAAYFCASSPPSTTMNTEAFFGQGTRLTVV.

The chain uses TRBV3-1 (or the pseudogene TRBV3-2) and TRBJ2-7; perhaps TRBD1 as D (6 bases). Trimming left V 3 bases short and J 4 bases short, with 16 bases between. The CDR3 consists of 15 residues. Germline CDR1 reads LGHDT; CDR2 reads YNNKEL (reference sequence). This CDR3 reads CASSQSDTGFYEQYF. The CDR3 bases are TGTGCCAGCAGCCAGTCTGATACAGGGTTTTACGAGCAGTACTTC.

This sequence joins TRBV13 and TRBJ1-3; a weak D match, TRBD1 (5 bases). The V end lost 4 bases, the J end lost 6 bases, and 16 bases lay between the germline ends. This CDR3 has 15 residues. Germline values: CDR1 PRHDT, CDR2 FYEKMQ (reference sequence). The CDR3 sequence is CASSSGPGNKNTIYF. The CDR3 coding sequence is TGTGCCAGCAGCTCGGGGCCGGGGAACAAAAACACCATATATTTT.

This clone was picked up a small number of times. The chain uses TRBV7-9 and TRBJ1-5, with 7 nucleotides matching TRBD1. Trimming cost V 6 bases and J 7 bases; bases outside gene matches: 9. This CDR3 region has 14 residues. From germline, CDR1 is SEHNR and CDR2 FQNEAQ (reference sequence). The CDR3 reads CASSPQGRSQPQHF. CDR3 sequence (DNA): TGTGCCAGCAGTCCACAGGGGAGAAGCCAGCCCCAGCATTTT.

The chain links TRBV2 to TRBJ1-1; D gene unclear. V shed 1 base and J shed 0 bases, with 6 bases lying between them. This CDR3 has 14 amino acids. Germline-derived CDR1 and CDR2 are SNHLY and FYNNEI. The CDR3 nucleotides are TGTGCCAGCAGTGAAGGGCGGATGAACACTGAAGCTTTCTTT. Its protein product is CASSEGRMNTEAFF.

This clone was seen a single time. The chain recombines TRBV4-1 with TRBJ1-6, with TRBD1 identical over 7 bases. In germline, CDR1 is MGHRA, CDR2 YSYEKL. J gave up 13 bases and V 3 bases, and 24 bases lay outside the gene matches. The CDR3 contains 19 residues. The CDR3 sequence is CASSQALWTGGGVSRPLHF. The CDR3 nucleotides are TGCGCCAGCAGCCAGGCCCTTTGGACAGGCGGGGGGGTCTCTCGGCCCCTCCACTTT.

The J gene is TRBJ2-5, the V gene TRBV3-1 (or the pseudogene TRBV3-2); 9 bases line up with TRBD2. This CDR3 is built from 17 residues. Per germline, CDR1 LGHDT and CDR2 YNNKEL (reference sequence). V lost 3 bases, J lost 5 bases, and 13 bases stayed unmatched. The CDR3 region is CASSQRIAGGPLETQYF. The CDR3 DNA is TGTGCCAGCAGCCAGCGAATCGCGGGGGGGCCGTTGGAGACCCAGTACTTC.

This chain joins TRBV9 and TRBJ1-1; D gene uncertain. Germline V CDR1 and CDR2: SGDLS, YYNGEE. This CDR3 is 16 amino acids long. V was pared by 4 bases and J by 1 base, with 17 bases between. The CDR3 loop is CASSPGPGTWNTEAFF. The CDR3 DNA is TGTGCCAGCAGCCCAGGACCGGGTACATGGAACACTGAAGCTTTCTTT.

This chain joins TRBV7-9 and TRBJ2-2, with a tentative D call TRBD1 (5 bases). Per germline, CDR1 SEHNR and CDR2 FQNEAQ (reference sequence). Trimming removed 5 bases at V and 1 base at J, with 17 bases between. This CDR3 has 17 amino acids. The DNA of the CDR3 is TGTGCCAGCAGCCCTTATGGGGCGGCAGAGAACACCGGGGAGCTGTTTTTT. The encoded protein is CASSPYGAAENTGELFF. The full variable domain, its missing parts supplied by reference TRBV7-9 and TRBJ2-2, is DTGVSQNPRHKITKRGQNVTFRCDPISEHNRLYWYRQTLGQGPEFLTYFQNEAQLEKSRLLSDRFSAERPKGSFSTLEIQRTEQGDSAMYLCASSPYGAAENTGELFFGEGSRLTVL.

The chain joins TRBV15 to TRBJ2-7; D gene uncertain. Trimming stripped 1 base from V and 3 bases from J, with 16 bases between. CDR1 is LNHNV, CDR2 YYDKDF, per germline (reference sequence). The CDR3 is 16 residues long. The CDR3 nucleotides read TGTGCCACCAGCAGAGGGCCATTACCGCAGCTCTACGAGCAGTACTTC. Translation: CATSRGPLPQLYEQYF.

The V gene is TRBV19, the J gene TRBJ1-3, with D perhaps TRBD1 (5 bases). Germline CDR1 and CDR2: LNHDA and SQIVND (reference sequence). The CDR3 is made up of 16 amino acids. V gave up 4 bases and J gave up 0 bases, with 13 bases separating them. CDR3 sequence reads: CASSTLQANSGNTIYF. CDR3 in DNA: TGTGCCAGTAGTACCCTACAGGCTAACTCTGGAAACACCATATATTTT. The entire variable domain, with the rest obtained from reference TRBV19 and TRBJ1-3, is as follows: DGGITQSPKYLFRKEGQNVTLSCEQNLNHDAMYWYRQDPGQGLRLIYYSQIVNDFQKGDIAEGYSVSREKKESFPLTVTSAQKNPTAFYLCASSTLQANSGNTIYFGEGSWLTVV.

The chain employs TRBV9 and TRBJ2-3, with TRBD2 matching 8 bases. The CDR3 length is 12 residues. CDR1 and CDR2 (germline): SGDLS, YYNGEE. The junction had 4 bases not matched to a gene; V was cut back by 4 bases and J by 9 bases. CDR3 coding DNA: TGTGCCAGCAGCCCCCCGGGGGGGACGCAGTATTTT. It codes for CASSPPGGTQYF.

This clone was detected once. V usage is TRBV2 and J usage is TRBJ2-1; tentative D call: TRBD1 (5 bases). CDR3 size: 13 residues. The germline V gene has CDR1 SNHLY and CDR2 FYNNEI. V lost 6 bases to trimming and J lost 5 bases, with 11 bases between them. In DNA form, the CDR3 reads TGTGCCAGCAGCAAAGACAGCGACAATGAGCAGTTCTTC. This translates into CASSKDSDNEQFF.

The V and J genes are TRBV12-3 or TRBV12-4 and TRBJ2-7, with D unresolved. The CDR3 extends over 11 amino acids. V dropped 0 bases and J dropped 7 bases, with 4 bases sitting between them. CDR3: CASSLAREQYF. DNA for the CDR3: TGTGCCAGCAGTTTAGCGCGGGAGCAGTACTTC.

The gene calls are TRBV7-2 and TRBJ2-3; 13 bases map to TRBD2. V dropped 4 bases and J dropped 4; count of bases not matched to a gene: 2. The CDR3 contains 15 residues. Looked up from germline, CDR1 is SGHTA and CDR2 is FQGNSA. CDR3 in amino acids: CASSWGLAGSDTQYF. The CDR3 DNA reads TGTGCCAGCAGCTGGGGACTAGCGGGGTCAGATACGCAGTATTTT.

This clone was picked up a small number of times. The rearrangement uses TRBV6-5 and TRBJ1-1, with a weak D call TRBD1 (5 bases). Germline lookup yields CDR1 MNHEY and CDR2 SVGAGI. The CDR3 loop spans 14 amino acids. Trimming took off 3 bases at V and 4 bases at J, with 12 bases between the two ends. The CDR3 here is CASSYFLGGTEAFF. As DNA, the CDR3 is TGTGCCAGCAGTTATTTTTTGGGGGGCACTGAAGCTTTCTTT.

This clone was seen once. The V call is TRBV28, the J call TRBJ2-2; 13 nucleotides align to TRBD2. Looked up from germline, CDR1 is MDHEN and CDR2 is SYDVKM. The CDR3 has 16 amino acids. Trimming cost V 4 bases and J 6 bases; bases outside gene matches: 5. As DNA, the CDR3 is TGTGCCAGCAGTTCGACTAGCGGGGGGTACGCCGGGGAGCTGTTTTTT. It specifies CASSSTSGGYAGELFF.